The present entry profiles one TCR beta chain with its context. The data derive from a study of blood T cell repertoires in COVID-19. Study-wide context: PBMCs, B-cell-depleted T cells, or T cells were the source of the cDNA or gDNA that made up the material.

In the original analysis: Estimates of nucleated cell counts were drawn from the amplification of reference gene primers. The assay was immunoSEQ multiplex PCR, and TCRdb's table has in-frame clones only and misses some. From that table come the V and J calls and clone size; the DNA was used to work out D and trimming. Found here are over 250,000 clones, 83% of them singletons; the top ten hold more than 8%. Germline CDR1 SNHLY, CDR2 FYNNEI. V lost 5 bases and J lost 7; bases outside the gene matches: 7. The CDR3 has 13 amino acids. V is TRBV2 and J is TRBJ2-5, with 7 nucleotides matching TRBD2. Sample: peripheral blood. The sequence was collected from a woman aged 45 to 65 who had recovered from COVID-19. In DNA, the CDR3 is TGTGCCAGCAGTCCGGGACTACGGGGGACCCAGTACTTC. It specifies CASSPGLRGTQYF. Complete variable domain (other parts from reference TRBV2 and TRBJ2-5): EPEVTQTPSHQVTQMGQEVILRCVPISNHLYFYWYRQILGQKVEFLVSFYNNEISEKSEIFDDQFSVERPDGSNFTLKIRSTKLEDSAMYFCASSPGLRGTQYFGPGTRLLVL.